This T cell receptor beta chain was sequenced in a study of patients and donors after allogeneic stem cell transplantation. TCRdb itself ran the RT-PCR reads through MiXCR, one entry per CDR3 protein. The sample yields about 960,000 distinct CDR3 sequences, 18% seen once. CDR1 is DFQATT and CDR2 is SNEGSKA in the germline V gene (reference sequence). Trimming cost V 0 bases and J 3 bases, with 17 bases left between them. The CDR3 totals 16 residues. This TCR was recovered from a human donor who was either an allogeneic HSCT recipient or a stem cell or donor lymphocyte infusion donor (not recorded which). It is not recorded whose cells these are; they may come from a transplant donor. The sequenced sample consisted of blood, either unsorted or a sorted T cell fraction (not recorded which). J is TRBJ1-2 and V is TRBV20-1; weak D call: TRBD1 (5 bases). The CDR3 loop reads CSARETGVGDYYGYTF. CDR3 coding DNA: TGCAGTGCTAGAGAGACCGGGGTAGGGGATTACTATGGCTACACCTTC.